This entry concerns a single T cell receptor beta chain. Its target is unknown. This CDR3 has 18 amino acids. Germline V gives CDR1 SGHTA, CDR2 FQGTGA. The V segment lost 5 bases and the J segment 5 bases; nucleotides outside the gene matches: 16. The data stem from a study of cytomegalovirus exposure and HLA in healthy donors. Study outcomes and limitations: DRB1 had the most TCR associations and HLA-C the fewest, a later analysis found, with rates varying by HLA locus.

PCR was performed using 60 Vbeta and 13 Jbeta primers. Method: immunoSEQ multiplex PCR; TCRdb's copy keeps in-frame clones and lacks some. This repertoire comprises 65,000 to 85,000 clones; its ten largest clones make up 1.7%. This sequence originates from a woman between 25 and 40 years old in good health and CMV-seronegative. What was sequenced was PBMCs. This chain links TRBV7-3 with TRBJ2-1; 9 nucleotides match TRBD1. CDR3 DNA sequence: TGTGCCAGCAGCGAGGGACAGGGATGGTGGGAGTTAAACAATGAGCAGTTCTTC. Translation gives CASSEGQGWWELNNEQFF.